A single sample is the source of the 23 T cell receptor beta chains below, sequenced in a study of beta chain features in type 1 diabetes listed by TCRdb under 2018. On the study overall, not on this receptor specifically: A moderate but significant shortening of TCRB CDR3 length was observed in type 1 diabetes patients in all four CD4+ subsets.

Libraries were made using the immunoSEQ multiplex PCR assay. The High Capacity cDNA Reverse Transcription Kit was used to reverse transcribe all of the isolated RNA, meaning that expressed TCRB transcripts were what got sequenced. TCRdb's version of the immuneACCESS table is confined to in-frame rearrangements and falls short of the full clone set. An unresolved V gene accounts for under half of the shortfall where checked; the remainder is of unknown origin. The sample table records over 150,000 clones; approximately 8% of these occur just once. The top ten constitute 0.5% of the sample. Which antigens these TCRs recognize remains unknown. The sequenced material came from central memory CD4+ T cells from blood. These receptors were collected from a man between 18 and 35 years old with type 1 diabetes.

This clone appeared many times. The rearrangement uses TRBV15 and TRBJ2-1, with D hard to call. The CDR3 extends over 11 amino acids. The V end lost 4 bases, the J end lost 7 bases, and 5 bases lay between the germline ends. The germline CDR1 and CDR2 sequences are LNHNV and YYDKDF (reference sequence). The CDR3 sequence is CATSNGNEQFF. DNA for the CDR3: TGTGCCACCAGCAACGGGAATGAGCAGTTCTTC.

The CDR3 DNA sequence: TGTGCCAGCAGTTCGCACAGGGGACCTAGGTCCTACGAGCAGTACTTC. It translates to CASSSHRGPRSYEQYF. This chain uses TRBV28 with TRBJ2-7; 7 bases match TRBD1. The CDR3 consists of 16 residues. The junction had 10 bases not matched to a gene; V was cut back by 4 bases and J by 1 base. Germline CDR1 is MDHEN and CDR2 is SYDVKM.

This clone was detected only a few times. J is TRBJ2-5 and V is TRBV19, with D maybe TRBD2 (5 bases). The CDR3 contains 14 residues. V was shortened by 3 bases and J by 1 base, with 9 bases between the two germline ends. Germline CDR1 and CDR2: LNHDA and SQIVND (reference sequence). The CDR3 reads CASSIPGSQETQYF. The CDR3 nucleotides are TGTGCCAGTAGTATCCCGGGGAGCCAAGAGACCCAGTACTTC.

The chain couples TRBV7-2 to TRBJ2-5, with TRBD1 matching over 8 bases. This CDR3 spans 16 amino acids. The V and J ends lost 5 bases and 4 bases, in that order; junction bases with no gene match: 12. The germline CDR1 and CDR2 sequences are SGHTA and FQGNSA. In DNA form, the CDR3 reads TGTGCCAGCAGCCGTACCACCGGGACAGGAGGAGAGACCCAGTACTTC. It codes for CASSRTTGTGGETQYF. The full variable domain, completed using reference TRBV7-2 and TRBJ2-5, is GAGVSQSPSNKVTEKGKDVELRCDPISGHTALYWYRQSLGQGLEFLIYFQGNSAPDKSGLPSDRFSAERTGGSVSTLTIQRTQQEDSAVYLCASSRTTGTGGETQYFGPGTRLLVL.

This clone showed up just a few times. The genes are TRBV5-1 and TRBJ1-3, with D unresolved. CDR3 length: 13 amino acids. Between the trimmed V and J ends, which lost 1 base and 4 bases, there was a span of 6 bases. Germline V lookup: CDR1 SGHRS, CDR2 YFSETQ. This chain's CDR3 is CASSLLRGNTIYF. The CDR3 DNA follows: TGCGCCAGCAGCTTGCTCAGAGGAAACACCATATATTTT.

This clone appeared a few times. The chain joins TRBV15 to TRBJ1-4; 7 bases are shared with TRBD1. V lost 4 bases, J lost 1 base, and 6 bases stayed unmatched. Germline V gives CDR1 LNHNV, CDR2 YYDKDF (reference sequence). This CDR3 contains 16 residues. CDR3 amino acids: CATSTHRGGTNEKLFF. The CDR3 bases are TGTGCCACCAGCACTCACAGGGGTGGAACTAATGAAAAACTGTTTTTT.

This clone was counted between two and nine times. The chain joins TRBV5-1 to TRBJ1-1, with a possible D match to TRBD1 (5 bases). CDR1 is SGHRS and CDR2 is YFSETQ in the germline V gene. The CDR3 spans 17 residues. Trimming removed 3 bases from V and 0 bases from J, with 18 bases in between. In nucleotides, the CDR3 is TGCGCCAGCAGCTCTCCCTCTGGTACAGGAATGAACACTGAAGCTTTCTTT. Translated: CASSSPSGTGMNTEAFF.

This clone was seen a handful of times. The chain is built from TRBV7-8 and TRBJ1-1, with D possibly matching TRBD1 (5 bases). Germline V gene lookup returns CDR1 SGHVS and CDR2 FQNEAQ. The V and J ends lost 3 bases and 6 bases respectively, with 17 bases between them. CDR3 length: 15 amino acids. In nucleotides, the CDR3 is TGTGCCAGCAGCTTGGACGGACATCCAGGCGCTGAAGCTTTCTTT. Translating it yields CASSLDGHPGAEAFF.

The chain recombines TRBV4-1 with TRBJ2-3; the match to TRBD2 covers 8 bases. This CDR3 spans 17 amino acids. Germline V gives CDR1 MGHRA, CDR2 YSYEKL. V trimming: 0 bases; J trimming: 4 bases; junction bases outside the gene matches: 9. In DNA form, the CDR3 reads TGCGCCAGCAGCCAAGATTGGGGTAGCGGGAACGCAGATACGCAGTATTTT. Amino acid sequence: CASSQDWGSGNADTQYF.

V gene TRBV4-3 combines with J gene TRBJ2-3, with 7 bases lining up with TRBD1. The CDR3 covers 13 residues. V dropped 2 bases and J dropped 9; count of bases not matched to a gene: 5. The germline V gene has CDR1 LGHNA and CDR2 YSLEER. Written as DNA, the CDR3 is TGCGCCAGCAGCCAACACGACAGGGAAACGCAGTATTTT. Amino acid sequence: CASSQHDRETQYF.

The chain has TRBV30 and TRBJ1-4; 8 positions match TRBD1. CDR3 length: 14 residues. The V and J ends lost 3 bases and 8 bases, in that order; junction bases with no gene match: 8. Germline CDR1 reads GTSNPN; CDR2 reads SVGIG (reference sequence). The CDR3 nucleotides are TGTGCCTGGAGGGGGTTGGACAGGGCCGAAAAACTGTTTTTT. Translating it yields CAWRGLDRAEKLFF.

This clone has more than one count but fewer than ten. The chain uses TRBV7-2 and TRBJ1-1; D is uncertain. Trimming removed 4 bases at V and 8 bases at J, with 11 bases between. Germline lookup yields CDR1 SGHTA and CDR2 FQGNSA. This CDR3 is 12 amino acids long. The chain's CDR3 is CASSSDSPEAFF. The CDR3 bases are TGTGCCAGCAGCTCCGACTCGCCCGAAGCTTTCTTT.

This clone showed up just a few times. V gene TRBV30 combines with J gene TRBJ2-3; 7 nucleotides align to TRBD1. Germline CDR1 reads GTSNPN; CDR2 reads SVGIG (reference sequence). J was trimmed by 2 bases and V by 7 bases; bases with no gene match: 6. The CDR3 consists of 13 residues. The CDR3 sequence: CALGQAITDTQYF. CDR3 in DNA: TGTGCCTTAGGACAGGCCATCACAGATACGCAGTATTTT.

V and J are TRBV5-1 and TRBJ2-2, with D perhaps TRBD1 (7 bases). The CDR3 has 16 amino acids. The germline CDR1 and CDR2 sequences are SGHRS and YFSETQ. V lost 4 bases and J 4 bases, leaving 17 bases between the germline ends. CDR3 nucleotide sequence: TGCGCCAGCAGCGGGGGGACAGATTCGGGCACCGGGGAGCTGTTTTTT. As protein: CASSGGTDSGTGELFF.

This chain connects TRBV29-1 to TRBJ1-2, with 12 bases matching TRBD1. Germline-derived CDR1 and CDR2 are SQVTM and ANQGSEA. Trimming cost V 6 bases and J 6 bases; bases outside gene matches: 8. The CDR3 consists of 14 residues. CDR3 residues: CSVARDRGRNGYTF. In DNA form, the CDR3 reads TGCAGCGTGGCCCGGGACAGGGGGCGGAATGGCTACACCTTC.

The V call is TRBV7-9, the J call TRBJ2-5; 8 bases fit TRBD1. The CDR3 has 14 amino acids. The germline V gene encodes CDR1 SEHNR and CDR2 FQNEAQ (reference sequence). J lost 4 bases, V lost 5 bases, and 6 bases had no gene match. Here the CDR3 DNA reads TGTGCCAGCAGCCCCCCGGGACAGGTAGAGACCCAGTACTTC. Amino acid sequence: CASSPPGQVETQYF.

The chain combines TRBV30 with TRBJ2-3; TRBD2 aligns across 10 bases. The germline V gene has CDR1 GTSNPN and CDR2 SVGIG (reference sequence). The CDR3 is 18 residues long. The V and J ends lost 2 bases and 0 bases, in that order; junction bases with no gene match: 11. CDR3 nucleotide sequence: TGTGCCTGGAGTCGCTGGACTAGCGGAGGATATAGCACAGATACGCAGTATTTT. This translates into CAWSRWTSGGYSTDTQYF.

The chain joins TRBV15 to TRBJ2-7; TRBD1 aligns across 7 bases. The CDR3 totals 14 residues. V shed 0 bases, J shed 3 bases, and the junction held 2 bases outside the gene matches. Germline V gene data show CDR1 as LNHNV and CDR2 as YYDKDF (reference sequence). CDR3 protein: CATSREGQNYEQYF. CDR3 DNA sequence: TGTGCCACCAGCAGAGAGGGACAGAACTACGAGCAGTACTTC.

The CDR3 DNA sequence: TGTGCCAGCAGTTACTCGTTTAAGGGGGAAGAGCAGTACTTC. Residues: CASSYSFKGEEQYF. V and J are TRBV6-5 and TRBJ2-7, with a weak D call TRBD1 (6 bases). Per the germline V gene, CDR1 is MNHEY and CDR2 is SVGAGI. The CDR3 has 14 amino acids. Deletions cut 0 bases from V and 7 bases from J, with 13 bases between.

Only a few counts were recorded for this clone. The genes are TRBV9 and TRBJ2-3; 10 bases agree with TRBD2. The CDR3 loop spans 16 amino acids. The V gene's germline CDR1 is SGDLS and CDR2 YYNGEE. The junction had 7 bases not matched to a gene; V was cut back by 4 bases and J by 2 bases. CDR3 DNA: TGTGCCAGCAGCCCGACTAGCGGGCAGCCCACAGATACGCAGTATTTT. Amino acid sequence: CASSPTSGQPTDTQYF.

This clone was counted a few times. The chain carries TRBV14 and TRBJ2-2; the D gene is possibly TRBD2 (5 bases). From germline, CDR1 is SGHDN and CDR2 FVKESK. The ends were cut back, 1 base at V and 3 bases at J, with 15 bases in the middle. The CDR3 covers 17 residues. The CDR3 sequence: CASSQGIRGSHTGELFF. The CDR3 DNA reads as TGTGCCAGCAGCCAAGGTATCCGGGGTAGTCACACCGGGGAGCTGTTTTTT. The full variable domain, in which reference TRBV14 and TRBJ2-2 provide the parts outside the CDR3, is EAGVTQFPSHSVIEKGQTVTLRCDPISGHDNLYWYRRVMGKEIKFLLHFVKESKQDESGMPNNRFLAERTGGTYSTLKVQPAELEDSGVYFCASSQGIRGSHTGELFFGEGSRLTVL.

This clone was recorded at least ten times. V gene TRBV23-1 combines with J gene TRBJ2-7; D remains unclear. TRBV23-1 falls under the ORF class, with uncertain function. The CDR3 extends over 8 amino acids. The ends were cut back, 7 bases at V and 11 bases at J, with 6 bases in the middle. This CDR3 is CASTPEYF. CDR3 sequence (DNA): TGCGCCAGCACCCCGGAGTACTTC.

This sequence joins TRBV28 and TRBJ2-1; no clear D gene. The CDR3 extends over 14 amino acids. Between the trimmed V and J ends, which lost 5 bases and 10 bases, there was a span of 18 bases. The germline V gene encodes CDR1 MDHEN and CDR2 SYDVKM. The CDR3 DNA reads as TGTGCCAGCAGTACTTTCGGAGTTTCAAGCGAGCAGTTCTTC. It translates to CASSTFGVSSEQFF.